This paragraph covers one T cell receptor (beta chain) sequence. Its antigen remains unknown. Assay: immunoSEQ multiplex PCR; the TCRdb copy retains only in-frame clones and omits some. Of about 93,000 clones listed, about 93% are singletons. The entry originates in a study of graft-versus-host responses after intestinal transplantation. This CDR3 has 18 residues. Germline loops: CDR1 LGHNA, CDR2 YNFKEQ. J gave up 5 bases and V 1 base, and 10 bases lay outside the gene matches. This rearrangement joins TRBV4-2 to TRBJ2-3; 12 bases fit TRBD2. Source: unstimulated CD8+ T cells sorted from spleen or lymph node cells, taken before intestinal transplant. The receptor comes from a human donor who received an intestinal transplant. The CDR3: CASSQAESLAGGLDTQYF. CDR3 nucleotides: TGTGCCAGCAGCCAAGCAGAGAGCCTAGCGGGAGGGCTAGATACGCAGTATTTT.